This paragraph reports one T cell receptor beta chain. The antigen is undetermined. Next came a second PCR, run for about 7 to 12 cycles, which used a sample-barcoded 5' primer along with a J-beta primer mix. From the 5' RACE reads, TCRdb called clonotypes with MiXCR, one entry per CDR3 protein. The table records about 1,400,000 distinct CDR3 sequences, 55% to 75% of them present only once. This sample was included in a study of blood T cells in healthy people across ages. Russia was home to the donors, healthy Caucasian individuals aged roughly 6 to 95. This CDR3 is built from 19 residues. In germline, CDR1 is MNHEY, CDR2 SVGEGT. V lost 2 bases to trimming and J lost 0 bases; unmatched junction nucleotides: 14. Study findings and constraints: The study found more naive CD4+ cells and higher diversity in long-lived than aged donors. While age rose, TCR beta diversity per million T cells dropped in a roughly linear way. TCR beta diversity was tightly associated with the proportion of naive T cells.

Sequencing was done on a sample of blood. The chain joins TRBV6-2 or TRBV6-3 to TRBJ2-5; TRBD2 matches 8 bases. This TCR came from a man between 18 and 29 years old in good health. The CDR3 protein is CASSYPIKRLALDQETQYF. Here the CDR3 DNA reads TGTGCCAGCAGTTACCCCATAAAAAGACTAGCGCTGGACCAAGAGACCCAGTACTTC.